The clone carrying this T cell receptor beta chain was counted at least ten times. Its antigen is still unknown. The germline V gene has CDR1 SGHVS and CDR2 FQNEAQ. The CDR3 covers 16 residues. Trimming cost V 0 bases and J 1 base, with 13 bases left between them. These data come from a study of T cells in Graves' hyperthyroidism and ophthalmopathy. Study-wide findings and caveats: Clonotypes that were expanded in thyroid above 0.001 mostly appeared in blood too. A model of 13 V-J features distinguished ophthalmopathy from stable hyperthyroidism.

Amplification targeted TCR beta CDR3 regions from RNA transcripts. Using the HTBI primer set, a first-round RT-PCR was run on the TCR CDR3. From the multiplex PCR reads, TCRdb called clonotypes with MiXCR, one entry per CDR3 protein. Among some 400,000 distinct CDR3 sequences listed, approximately 19% were seen once. Clinicians diagnosed patients from clinical symptoms, serum thyroxine and TRAb, thyroid ultrasound and orbital computed tomography. This receptor was identified in a woman between 18 and 30 years old with Graves' hyperthyroidism. The specimen was blood. The chain joins TRBV7-8 to TRBJ2-7; possible D gene TRBD1, 6 bases. As DNA, the CDR3 is TGTGCCAGCAGCTTAGCGTTAAGTCAGGGGTCCTACGAGCAGTACTTC. Protein: CASSLALSQGSYEQYF.